This TCR beta chain is from a study of early T cells in non-severe SARS-CoV-2 infection. Study results and limitations: Matching with VDJdb favored anti-spike CD8 responses (missing private and CD4 specificities).

Researchers attached unique molecular identifiers to individual cDNA molecules. MiXCR, run by TCRdb on the 5' RACE reads, gives a single entry per CDR3 protein. The sample shows more than 90,000 distinct CDR3 sequences, approximately 9.9% of them seen only once. In regard to this clonotype: What it binds is not known.

The receptor was derived from an adult who was a healthcare worker with PCR-confirmed SARS-CoV-2 infection or an uninfected control (not recorded which). The sequencing sample was made of whole blood.

The CDR3: CASRLGTGATGYTF. The CDR3 DNA is TGTGCCAGCAGATTGGGGACAGGGGCGACTGGCTACACCTTC. The gene calls are TRBV6-6 and TRBJ1-2, with 10 nucleotides matching TRBD1. Per germline, CDR1 MNHNY and CDR2 SVGAGI (reference sequence). The junction had 8 bases not matched to a gene; V was cut back by 6 bases and J by 7 bases. The CDR3 is made up of 14 amino acids.